This T cell receptor beta chain was obtained from a study of blood T cells in healthy people across ages. Points from the study as a whole: Not knowing donor CMV status may have confounded expanded clonotype changes.

The CDR3 is 15 amino acids. Germline assignment: CDR1 SGHRS and CDR2 YFSETQ. With 4 bases removed from V and 7 bases from J, the gap between germline ends came to 18 bases. The use of a sample-barcoded 5' primer and a J-beta primer mix characterized a second PCR of roughly 6 to 11 cycles. TCRdb re-analysed the 5' RACE reads in MiXCR, keeping a single row per CDR3 protein. Counted here are 650,000 to 1,000,000 distinct CDR3 sequences, roughly 46% occurring once; the ten biggest clones make up 18%. Concerning this clonotype: Its target is not known.

Sequencing was performed on blood. The receptor's source is a man aged 80 or over in good health. The chain couples TRBV5-1 to TRBJ2-1, with D possibly TRBD2 on 6 matching bases. The chain's CDR3 is CASSITGTAGNEQFF. The CDR3 DNA follows: TGCGCCAGCAGCATCACCGGGACCGCGGGGAATGAGCAGTTCTTC. Looking up the rest from reference TRBV5-1 and TRBJ2-1 gives the full variable domain: KAGVTQTPRYLIKTRGQQVTLSCSPISGHRSVSWYQQTPGQGLQFLFEYFSETQRNKGNFPGRFSGRQFSNSRSEMNVSTLELGDSALYLCASSITGTAGNEQFFGPGTRLTVL.